These T cell receptor beta chains were read from a single sample in a study of brain T cells in children with intractable seizures. TCRdb's table, derived via immunoSEQ multiplex PCR, lists solely in-frame clones and lacks some. This table has under 150,000 clones, 94% appearing once. This specimen consisted of peripheral blood, obtained at surgery. All receptors derive from a boy under two years old with hemimegalencephaly and intractable seizures. CDR3s include the opening cysteine and the closing phenylalanine or tryptophan. A D gene is named only where the DNA matches it firmly. Rows may omit the clone size; those that give it use once, few, many or a size class.

J gene	CDR3 length	clone size	D gene	V gene	CDR3 protein	CDR3 DNA
TRBJ2-7	14	-	TRBD2	TRBV28	CASSLSGRADEQYF	TGTGCCAGCAGTTTAAGCGGGAGGGCCGACGAGCAGTACTTC
TRBJ2-5	13	-	-	TRBV7-8	CASSFEIQETQYF	TGTGCCAGCAGCTTTGAAATACAAGAGACCCAGTACTTC
TRBJ1-2	15	once	TRBD1	TRBV7-2	CASSPQGGVELGYTF	TGTGCCAGCAGCCCTCAGGGGGGCGTTGAATTAGGCTACACCTTC
TRBJ1-1	13	-	-	TRBV28	CASSLQQATEAFF	TGTGCCAGCAGTTTGCAACAGGCCACTGAAGCTTTCTTT
TRBJ2-1	14	-	-	TRBV4-1	CASSQRDGPNEQFF	TGCGCCAGCAGCCAACGGGACGGGCCCAATGAGCAGTTCTTC
TRBJ2-1	14	-	TRBD2	TRBV11-2	CASSPGLAGDEQFF	TGTGCCAGCAGCCCGGGACTAGCGGGCGATGAGCAGTTCTTC
TRBJ2-3	13	-	-	TRBV27	CASSLFGTDTQYF	TGTGCCAGCAGTTTATTTGGCACAGATACGCAGTATTTT
TRBJ2-1	13	-	-	TRBV11-2	CASRTLISNEQFF	TGTGCCAGCAGGACACTTATCAGCAATGAGCAGTTCTTC
TRBJ2-3	12	-	-	TRBV19	CASRGYTDTQYF	TGTGCCAGTCGGGGTTACACAGATACGCAGTATTTT
TRBJ1-5	15	-	TRBD1	TRBV28	CASNAPDRANQPQHF	TGTGCCAGCAACGCACCTGACAGGGCCAATCAGCCCCAGCATTTT
TRBJ1-1	13	once	-	TRBV6-2/TRBV6-3	CASSKQGNTEAFF	TGTGCCAGCAGTAAACAGGGTAACACTGAAGCTTTCTTT
TRBJ1-3	19	-	-	TRBV5-5	CASSLGLAGARGSGNTIYF	TGTGCCAGCAGCTTGGGGCTAGCGGGGGCGAGAGGCTCTGGAAACACCATATATTTT
TRBJ1-6	17	-	-	TRBV27	CASSLPEGMRGNSPLHF	TGTGCCAGCAGTTTACCGGAGGGGATGAGGGGAAATTCACCCCTCCACTTT
TRBJ1-1	14	-	-	TRBV4-1	CASSQEKPNTEAFF	TGCGCCAGCAGCCAAGAGAAACCGAACACTGAAGCTTTCTTT
TRBJ2-1	13	-	-	TRBV6-2/TRBV6-3	CASSYSTARPGFF	TGTGCCAGCAGTTACTCGACAGCGAGGCCGGGGTTCTTC
TRBJ2-4	14	-	-	TRBV28	CASSLGGAKNIQYF	TGTGCCAGCAGTTTAGGGGGGGCCAAAAACATTCAGTACTTC
TRBJ2-7	14	-	-	TRBV2	CASSDRDLNYEQYF	TGTGCCAGCAGTGATCGAGATCTAAACTACGAGCAGTACTTC
TRBJ2-2	14	-	-	TRBV6-4	CASSATPDTGELFF	TGTGCCAGCAGTGCCACGCCGGACACCGGGGAGCTGTTTTTT
TRBJ2-6	13	-	-	TRBV28	CASSVGGANVLTF	TGTGCCAGCAGTGTCGGTGGGGCCAACGTCCTGACTTTC
TRBJ2-5	15	-	-	TRBV2	CASRHNGDTQETQYF	TGTGCCAGCAGGCACAATGGGGACACACAAGAGACCCAGTACTTC
TRBJ1-1	13	-	-	TRBV7-9	CASSSAVNTEAFF	TGTGCCAGCAGCTCGGCGGTGAACACTGAAGCTTTCTTT
TRBJ2-7	15	-	-	TRBV12-5	CASGLGASPNDEQYF	TGTGCTAGTGGTCTAGGGGCGAGCCCTAACGACGAGCAGTACTTC
TRBJ2-1	18	-	-	TRBV6-2/TRBV6-3	CASSYLWGRGPSYNEQFF	TGTGCCAGCAGTTATCTTTGGGGAAGGGGACCTTCCTACAATGAGCAGTTCTTC
TRBJ2-3	20	-	TRBD2	TRBV9	CASGPSRGLAGLRGADTQYF	TGTGCCAGCGGCCCCAGTCGTGGACTAGCGGGCCTGAGGGGTGCAGATACGCAGTATTTT
TRBJ2-5	14	-	TRBD1	TRBV2	CASRGTGLQETQYF	TGTGCCAGCAGGGGGACAGGCCTGCAAGAGACCCAGTACTTC
TRBJ1-2	14	-	TRBD1	TRBV5-4	CASSADRGYYGYTF	TGTGCCAGCAGCGCGGACAGGGGATACTATGGCTACACCTTC
TRBJ2-1	13	-	-	TRBV12-3/TRBV12-4	CASSLAARGEQFF	TGTGCCAGCAGTTTAGCCGCTAGGGGTGAGCAGTTCTTC
TRBJ2-1	12	-	-	TRBV5-1	CASSWGYNEQFF	TGCGCCAGCAGCTGGGGCTACAATGAGCAGTTCTTC
TRBJ2-2	14	-	TRBD2	TRBV5-4	CASSLAGGNGELFF	TGTGCCAGCAGCTTGGCCGGGGGGAACGGGGAGCTGTTTTTT
TRBJ1-1	14	once	TRBD1	TRBV5-6	CASSFQGAHTEAFF	TGTGCCAGCAGCTTCCAGGGGGCGCACACTGAAGCTTTCTTT
TRBJ1-2	15	-	-	TRBV6-5	CASIADGRARYGYTF	TGTGCCAGCATCGCTGACGGTAGGGCGCGCTATGGCTACACCTTC
TRBJ1-2	13	-	-	TRBV11-2	CASSLVPDYGYTF	TGTGCCAGCAGCTTAGTGCCAGACTATGGCTACACCTTC
TRBJ1-2	15	-	TRBD1	TRBV11-2	CASSLVGTANYGYTF	TGTGCCAGCAGCTTAGTCGGGACAGCTAACTATGGCTACACCTTC
TRBJ2-3	14	-	TRBD2	TRBV5-1	CASSSLAATDTQYF	TGCGCCAGCAGCTCCCTAGCGGCTACAGATACGCAGTATTTT
TRBJ1-2	14	-	-	TRBV7-8	CASSLGGTSYGYTF	TGTGCCAGCAGCTTGGGGGGAACGAGCTATGGCTACACCTTC
TRBJ1-6	14	-	TRBD1	TRBV3-1/TRBV3-2	CASSQLDRASPLHF	TGTGCCAGCAGCCAATTAGACAGGGCCTCACCCCTCCACTTT
TRBJ2-5	19	-	TRBD1	TRBV11-2	CASTSPVGDSLNYQETQYF	TGTGCCAGCACCTCACCCGTCGGGGACAGCCTAAACTACCAAGAGACCCAGTACTTC
TRBJ1-2	14	-	-	TRBV30	CAWSVPLPPYGYTF	TGTGCCTGGAGTGTACCCCTGCCCCCCTATGGCTACACCTTC
TRBJ2-7	13	-	-	TRBV5-4	CASSPLLNGEQYF	TGTGCCAGCAGCCCCTTACTAAACGGGGAGCAGTACTTC
TRBJ2-2	21	-	TRBD2	TRBV12-5	CASGLVLVLAGGPGNTGELFF	TGTGCTAGTGGTTTGGTACTAGTCCTAGCGGGAGGGCCGGGGAACACCGGGGAGCTGTTTTTT
TRBJ2-1	14	-	TRBD1	TRBV29-1	CSVRDRGRTNEQFF	TGCAGCGTTCGGGACAGGGGGAGGACCAATGAGCAGTTCTTC
TRBJ2-7	17	-	TRBD2	TRBV10-3	CAIRSPSPSGGRDEQYF	TGTGCCATCAGGTCCCCGTCCCCTAGCGGGGGCAGGGACGAGCAGTACTTC
TRBJ1-5	17	once	-	TRBV2	CASSLLMFIGTNQPQHF	TGTGCCAGCAGTCTCTTGATGTTCATTGGGACCAATCAGCCCCAGCATTTT
TRBJ2-1	13	-	-	TRBV7-8	CASSGGSYNEQFF	TGTGCCAGCAGCGGAGGCTCCTACAATGAGCAGTTCTTC
TRBJ1-2	14	-	TRBD1	TRBV6-5	CASSRKGQGDGYTF	TGTGCCAGCAGCAGAAAAGGGCAGGGGGATGGCTACACCTTC
TRBJ2-4	19	-	TRBD2	TRBV9	CASSPLIPRLAVAKNIQYF	TGTGCCAGCAGCCCCCTTATCCCCCGACTAGCGGTAGCCAAAAACATTCAGTACTTC
TRBJ2-7	16	-	-	TRBV7-9	CASSTMVGTPTYEQYF	TGTGCCAGCAGCACCATGGTGGGGACGCCTACCTACGAGCAGTACTTC
TRBJ1-1	15	-	-	TRBV9	CASSVAPGGNTEAFF	TGTGCCAGCAGCGTAGCTCCGGGAGGGAACACTGAAGCTTTCTTT
TRBJ2-1	13	few	TRBD2	TRBV10-3	CAITPSGRNEQFF	TGTGCCATCACGCCTAGCGGGAGGAATGAGCAGTTCTTC